These 28 T cell receptor beta chains share one sample of origin, sequenced in a study of shared clonotypes between healthy human individuals. Some clones are missing from TCRdb's copy, which holds only in-frame ones; the method was immunoSEQ multiplex PCR. The table lists 1.5 million to 2.5 million clones, approximately 95% of them singletons. The naive CD8 fraction comprised CD45RO-negative cells positively selected for CCR7 and excluded terminally differentiated effector memory CD45RA+ cells. The sequencing sample was made of naive CD8+ T cells sorted from blood. The receptors here all came from a man aged 18 to 30 in good health.

This clone was counted a single time. The gene calls are TRBV28 and TRBJ2-7, with 15 bases aligning to TRBD2. The CDR3 totals 15 residues. Germline V gene lookup returns CDR1 MDHEN and CDR2 SYDVKM. J was trimmed by 6 bases and V by 1 base; bases with no gene match: 1. CDR3 in DNA: TGTGCCAGCAGTTTATCGGGACTAGCGGGAGGCGAGCAGTACTTC. It yields the protein CASSLSGLAGGEQYF.

The chain carries TRBV2 and TRBJ2-7, with D uncertain. Germline loops: CDR1 SNHLY, CDR2 FYNNEI. The ends were cut back, 4 bases at V and 2 bases at J, with 12 bases in the middle. The CDR3 is made up of 14 amino acids. The chain's CDR3 is CASSAELRPYEQYF. The CDR3 bases are TGTGCCAGCAGTGCGGAGCTTCGCCCCTACGAGCAGTACTTC.

The rearrangement links TRBV9 to TRBJ1-1; a weak D match, TRBD1 (6 bases). Between the trimmed V and J ends, which lost 3 bases and 5 bases, there was a span of 14 bases. The germline CDR1 and CDR2 sequences are SGDLS and YYNGEE. There are 14 residues in the CDR3. The CDR3 DNA is TGTGCCAGCAGCGGAACAGGGTATGGGACTGAAGCTTTCTTT. Translation gives CASSGTGYGTEAFF. Filled out from reference TRBV9 and TRBJ1-1, the complete variable domain reads DSGVTQTPKHLITATGQRVTLRCSPRSGDLSVYWYQQSLDQGLQFLIQYYNGEERAKGNILERFSAQQFPDLHSELNLSSLELGDSALYFCASSGTGYGTEAFFGQGTRLTVV.

This chain links TRBV7-6 with TRBJ2-7, with 7 bases that match TRBD1. The ends lost 4 bases at V and 5 bases at J; junction bases unmatched: 11. Germline-derived CDR1 and CDR2 are SGHVS and FNYEAQ. There are 15 residues in the CDR3. CDR3 nucleotides: TGTGCCAGCAGCTCGGTTTATGACAGGGAAAACGAGCAGTACTTC. Encoded protein: CASSSVYDRENEQYF.

The chain links TRBV18 to TRBJ2-7; D possibly uses TRBD1 or TRBD2 (5 bases each). V was clipped by 0 bases and J by 3 bases, with 12 bases between them. The germline V gene has CDR1 KGHSH and CDR2 LQKENI. This CDR3 region has 15 residues. CDR3 DNA sequence: TGTGCCAGCTCACCACCGGGACCAGCAGGCTACGAGCAGTACTTC. Protein product: CASSPPGPAGYEQYF. Full variable domain (rest looked up from reference TRBV18 and TRBJ2-7): NAGVMQNPRHLVRRRGQEARLRCSPMKGHSHVYWYRQLPEEGLKFMVYLQKENIIDESGMPKERFSAEFPKEGPSILRIQQVVRGDSAAYFCASSPPGPAGYEQYFGPGTRLTVT.

The chain has TRBV4-1 and TRBJ2-5, with a weak D call TRBD2 (5 bases). Trimming cost V 0 bases and J 5 bases, with 13 bases left between them. CDR3 length: 15 amino acids. Germline V gene lookup returns CDR1 MGHRA and CDR2 YSYEKL. The CDR3, as DNA: TGCGCCAGCAGCCAAGACCTTCGGGGTGGCGAGACCCAGTACTTC. Protein sequence: CASSQDLRGGETQYF.

The rearrangement uses TRBV15 and TRBJ1-5, with D unclear. V dropped 0 bases and J dropped 2 bases, with 11 bases sitting between them. In germline, CDR1 is LNHNV, CDR2 YYDKDF (reference sequence). The CDR3 is 16 amino acids. CDR3 in DNA: TGTGCCACCAGCAGAGAAAGGCAGGTGGGCAATCAGCCCCAGCATTTT. Translating it yields CATSRERQVGNQPQHF.

The chain is built from TRBV7-6 and TRBJ2-2, with 9 positions matching TRBD1. The V gene end was trimmed by 4 bases and the J gene end by 5 bases; junction bases not matched to a gene: 5. This CDR3 region has 15 residues. Germline CDR1 SGHVS, CDR2 FNYEAQ. CDR3 in amino acids: CASSSWTGETGELFF. The CDR3 nucleotides read TGTGCCAGCAGCTCCTGGACAGGGGAGACCGGGGAGCTGTTTTTT.

The CDR3 nucleotides are TGTGCCAGCAGCGGTGGACAGGGAGGGGCTGAAGCTTTCTTT. Protein: CASSGGQGGAEAFF. The rearrangement joins TRBV7-9 to TRBJ1-1, with 8 nucleotides matching TRBD1. CDR3 length equals 14 residues. Germline CDR1 and CDR2: SEHNR and FQNEAQ (reference sequence). The junction had 8 bases not matched to a gene; V was cut back by 5 bases and J by 6 bases. The full variable domain, in which reference TRBV7-9 and TRBJ1-1 provide the parts outside the CDR3, is DTGVSQNPRHKITKRGQNVTFRCDPISEHNRLYWYRQTLGQGPEFLTYFQNEAQLEKSRLLSDRFSAERPKGSFSTLEIQRTEQGDSAMYLCASSGGQGGAEAFFGQGTRLTVV.

V gene TRBV7-9 combines with J gene TRBJ1-3, with D uncertain. V was trimmed by 5 bases and J by 7 bases, leaving 30 bases between them. This CDR3 contains 19 residues. Germline values: CDR1 SEHNR, CDR2 FQNEAQ (reference sequence). The CDR3 DNA reads TGTGCCAGCAGCCCTAGTATCCAGGCCGACACGGTCCGACTTAACACCATATATTTT. This translates into CASSPSIQADTVRLNTIYF.

This CDR3 reads CASSFPSAGGSETQYF. In DNA form, the CDR3 reads TGTGCCAGCAGCTTCCCCTCCGCGGGAGGGTCGGAGACCCAGTACTTC. The genes are TRBV7-9 and TRBJ2-5, with 9 bases matching TRBD2. CDR1 and CDR2 from the germline V gene are SEHNR and FQNEAQ (reference sequence). V shed 3 bases, J shed 5 bases, and the junction held 10 bases outside the gene matches. CDR3 size: 16 residues.

Remarks on this clone: The same CDR3 is also encoded by other DNA sequences in this sample. This rearrangement joins TRBV30 to TRBJ1-2, with TRBD1 as a possible D gene (6 bases). This CDR3 region has 16 residues. V gave up 0 bases and J gave up 8 bases, with 22 bases separating them. CDR1 is GTSNPN and CDR2 is SVGIG in the germline V gene (reference sequence). The CDR3 is CAWSVGTPTVGYGYTF. The CDR3 nucleotides are TGTGCCTGGAGTGTGGGGACACCTACCGTGGGCTACGGCTACACCTTC.

The J gene is TRBJ2-5, the V gene TRBV11-2; 9 bases are shared with TRBD1. Germline CDR1 is SGHAT and CDR2 is FQNNGV. This CDR3 region has 15 residues. J lost 2 bases, V lost 2 bases, and 3 bases had no gene match. The chain's CDR3 is CASSLWTGDQETQYF. For the CDR3, the DNA is TGTGCCAGCAGCTTATGGACAGGGGATCAAGAGACCCAGTACTTC.

V and J are TRBV4-2 and TRBJ2-1, with 8 bases lining up with TRBD2. J gave up 1 base and V 8 bases, and 7 bases lay outside the gene matches. Germline V gives CDR1 LGHNA, CDR2 YNFKEQ. This CDR3 is 15 amino acids long. The CDR3 region is CASGEAGASYNEQFF. The CDR3 DNA sequence: TGTGCCAGCGGTGAAGCGGGGGCTTCCTACAATGAGCAGTTCTTC.

The J gene is TRBJ2-1, the V gene TRBV2, with 8 bases aligning to TRBD1. With V trimmed by 6 bases and J by 4 bases, 5 bases remained unmatched. The length of the CDR3 is 14 residues. Germline assignment: CDR1 SNHLY and CDR2 FYNNEI. The CDR3: CASRHRGSYNEQFF. The CDR3 DNA reads TGTGCCAGCAGACACAGGGGGTCTTACAATGAGCAGTTCTTC.

The CDR3 sequence is CAISETSGLTGELFF. The CDR3 DNA reads as TGTGCCATCAGTGAAACTAGCGGTTTGACTGGGGAGCTGTTTTTT. The rearrangement links TRBV10-3 to TRBJ2-2; 8 nucleotides match TRBD2. Germline-derived CDR1 and CDR2 are ENHRY and SYGVKD. V gave up 3 bases and J gave up 8 bases; unmatched junction bases: 8. The CDR3 has 15 residues.

The CDR3 reads CASSKGRDGSYEQYF. DNA of the CDR3: TGTGCCAGCAGCAAGGGGAGGGACGGCTCCTACGAGCAGTACTTC. The rearrangement links TRBV9 to TRBJ2-7, with 7 bases matching TRBD2. The V segment lost 4 bases and the J segment 0 bases; nucleotides outside the gene matches: 7. CDR1 is SGDLS and CDR2 is YYNGEE in the germline V gene. The CDR3 sequence is 15 residues long.

The rearrangement joins TRBV7-9 to TRBJ2-7, with D unclear. This CDR3 spans 13 amino acids. Trimming took 5 bases from V and 5 from J, leaving 13 bases between them. Germline assignment: CDR1 SEHNR and CDR2 FQNEAQ (reference sequence). CDR3 sequence: CASSPTLSHEQYF. The CDR3 region has the DNA TGTGCCAGCAGCCCCACCTTGAGCCACGAGCAGTACTTC.

For this clone: The identical CDR3 is also encoded by other nucleotide sequences in the sample. The chain joins TRBV5-4 to TRBJ1-3, with D unclear. The V end lost 0 bases, the J end lost 0 bases, and 7 bases lay between the germline ends. This CDR3 contains 15 residues. Germline CDR1 and CDR2: SGHNT and YYREEE (reference sequence). DNA for the CDR3: TGTGCCAGCAGCTTGGACCGAAGCTCTGGAAACACCATATATTTT. As protein: CASSLDRSSGNTIYF.

This clone occurred a few times. The V gene is TRBV7-9, the J gene TRBJ1-3; D is unresolved. The CDR3 is 15 residues long. Deletions cut 2 bases from V and 0 bases from J, with 8 bases between. Germline values: CDR1 SEHNR, CDR2 FQNEAQ (reference sequence). The CDR3 sequence is CASSLFLASGNTIYF. For the CDR3, the DNA is TGTGCCAGCAGCTTATTCCTTGCCTCTGGAAACACCATATATTTT.

The V call is TRBV19, the J call TRBJ1-1; a weak D match, TRBD1 (5 bases). The germline CDR1 and CDR2 sequences are LNHDA and SQIVND (reference sequence). This CDR3 has 13 amino acids. Trimming cost V 5 bases and J 11 bases, with 18 bases left between them. The CDR3 reads CASSFNQGGEAFF. The DNA for the CDR3 is TGTGCCAGTAGTTTCAATCAGGGCGGGGAGGCTTTCTTT.

The chain is built from TRBV2 and TRBJ2-1, with 13 bases aligning to TRBD2. The J segment lost 12 bases and the V segment lost 8 bases, leaving 16 bases of the junction unmatched. The CDR3 sequence is 16 residues long. The germline V gene encodes CDR1 SNHLY and CDR2 FYNNEI. CDR3 in DNA: TGTGCCAGCCTACACAGGGACGGACTAGCGGGGGATAGGCAGTTCTTC. It yields the protein CASLHRDGLAGDRQFF.

V is TRBV13 and J is TRBJ2-7; weak D call: TRBD1 (6 bases). This CDR3 spans 15 amino acids. V lost 1 base and J lost 4, with 14 bases in between. Per the germline V gene, CDR1 is PRHDT and CDR2 is FYEKMQ (reference sequence). The CDR3 region has the DNA TGTGCCAGCAGCTTAGCGGCGCAGGGGTCTTACGAGCAGTACTTC. Amino acid sequence: CASSLAAQGSYEQYF.

Note on this clone: This specimen includes other DNA sequences encoding the same CDR3. V is TRBV5-6 and J is TRBJ2-3; D is undetermined. Trimming stripped 5 bases from V and 0 bases from J, with 7 bases between. This CDR3 region has 13 residues. The V gene's germline CDR1 is SGHDT and CDR2 YYEEEE. As DNA, the CDR3 is TGTGCCAGCAGTCCACTAAGCACAGATACGCAGTATTTT. Translated: CASSPLSTDTQYF.

This chain links TRBV11-2 with TRBJ2-1; TRBD1 is a possible D gene (6 bases). Germline V CDR1 and CDR2: SGHAT, FQNNGV. The CDR3 consists of 14 residues. Trimming pared 5 bases from V and 1 base from J, leaving 9 bases between. The CDR3 sequence is CASSLTGSYNEQFF. CDR3 bases: TGTGCCAGCAGCCTGACAGGATCCTACAATGAGCAGTTCTTC.

The gene calls are TRBV5-6 and TRBJ1-1; D uncertain. Germline CDR1 SGHDT, CDR2 YYEEEE. Deletions cut 0 bases from V and 4 bases from J, with 7 bases between. The CDR3 extends over 13 amino acids. The CDR3 protein is CASSLGSLTEAFF. Written as DNA, the CDR3 is TGTGCCAGCAGCTTGGGCAGCCTCACTGAAGCTTTCTTT.

The chain joins TRBV7-9 to TRBJ2-1; no definite D call. Germline CDR1 reads SEHNR; CDR2 reads FQNEAQ (reference sequence). This CDR3 contains 11 residues. With 3 bases removed from V and 12 bases from J, the gap between germline ends came to 9 bases. CDR3 loop: CASSFAVGQFF. CDR3 coding DNA: TGTGCCAGCAGCTTCGCCGTCGGGCAGTTCTTC.

This chain connects TRBV27 to TRBJ2-1; maybe TRBD2 (6 bases). The CDR3 runs 16 residues. Germline CDR1 reads MNHEY; CDR2 reads SMNVEV (reference sequence). The V and J ends lost 3 bases and 0 bases respectively, with 12 bases between them. CDR3: CASSFLSGSSYNEQFF. Written as DNA, the CDR3 is TGTGCCAGCAGTTTCCTTAGCGGTAGCTCCTACAATGAGCAGTTCTTC.